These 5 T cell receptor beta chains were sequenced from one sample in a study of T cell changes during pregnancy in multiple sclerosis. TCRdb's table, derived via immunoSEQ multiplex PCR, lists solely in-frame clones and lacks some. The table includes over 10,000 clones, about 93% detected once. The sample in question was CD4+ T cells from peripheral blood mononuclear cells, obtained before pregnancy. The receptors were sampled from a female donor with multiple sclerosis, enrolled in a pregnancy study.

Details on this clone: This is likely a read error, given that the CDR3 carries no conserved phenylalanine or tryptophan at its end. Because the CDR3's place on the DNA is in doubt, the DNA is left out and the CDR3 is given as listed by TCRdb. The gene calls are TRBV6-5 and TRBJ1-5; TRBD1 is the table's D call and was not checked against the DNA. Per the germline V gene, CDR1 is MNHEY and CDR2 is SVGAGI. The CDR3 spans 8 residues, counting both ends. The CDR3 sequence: CASSYTRL.

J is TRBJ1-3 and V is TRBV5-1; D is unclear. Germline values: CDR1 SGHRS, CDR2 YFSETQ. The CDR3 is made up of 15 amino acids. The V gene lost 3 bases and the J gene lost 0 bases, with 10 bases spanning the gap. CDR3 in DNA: TGCGCCAGCAGCTCTGAGGCAGTCTCTGGAAACACCATATATTTT. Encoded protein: CASSSEAVSGNTIYF.

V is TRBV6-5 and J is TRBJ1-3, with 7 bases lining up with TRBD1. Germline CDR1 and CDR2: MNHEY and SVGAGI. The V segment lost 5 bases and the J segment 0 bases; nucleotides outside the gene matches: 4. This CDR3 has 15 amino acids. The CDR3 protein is CASSTGTVSGNTIYF. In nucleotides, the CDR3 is TGTGCCAGCAGTACCGGGACAGTCTCTGGAAACACCATATATTTT.

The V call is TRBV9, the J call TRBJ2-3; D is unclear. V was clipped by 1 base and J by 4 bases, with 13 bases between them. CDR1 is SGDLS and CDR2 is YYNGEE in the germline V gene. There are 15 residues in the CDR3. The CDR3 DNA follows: TGTGCCAGCAGCGTAAGCCCTAGGTCGGCAGATACGCAGTATTTT. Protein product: CASSVSPRSADTQYF.

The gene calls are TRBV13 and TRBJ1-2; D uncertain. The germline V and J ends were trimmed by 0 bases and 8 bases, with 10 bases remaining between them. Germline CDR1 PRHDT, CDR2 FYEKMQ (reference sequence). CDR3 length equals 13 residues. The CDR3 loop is CASSLGFPGGYTF. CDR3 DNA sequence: TGTGCCAGCAGCTTAGGATTCCCAGGCGGCTACACCTTC. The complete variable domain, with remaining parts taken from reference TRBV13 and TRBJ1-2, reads AAGVIQSPRHLIKEKRETATLKCYPIPRHDTVYWYQQGPGQDPQFLISFYEKMQSDKGSIPDRFSAQQFSDYHSELNMSSLELGDSALYFCASSLGFPGGYTFGSGTRLTVV.